Sequencing of this T cell receptor (beta chain) was carried out in a study of blood T cell repertoires in COVID-19. J lost 3 bases, V lost 5 bases, and 7 bases had no gene match. This CDR3 region has 14 residues. Germline V gene data show CDR1 as SGHNT and CDR2 as YENEEA. Profiling relied on immunoSEQ multiplex PCR, and the TCRdb table lists in-frame clones only, not all of them. The top ten hold roughly 8.6% of the sample, which has 20,000 to 25,000 clones, around nine tenths seen once. This receptor was taken from a human donor with active COVID-19. The donor label of this sample is uncertain. The specimen sequenced was peripheral blood. The chain links TRBV11-3 to TRBJ2-7; TRBD1 agrees at 7 bases. The CDR3 nucleotides read TGTGCCAGCAGCCCGACAGGGAATTACTACGAGCAGTACTTC. Translated, it gives CASSPTGNYYEQYF.